The clone carrying this T cell receptor (beta chain) has more than one count but fewer than ten. The sample originates from a study of early T cells in non-severe SARS-CoV-2 infection. The length of the CDR3 is 15 residues. V was pared by 4 bases and J by 10 bases, with 17 bases between. Germline CDR1 PRHDT, CDR2 FYEKMQ (reference sequence). Each CDR3 protein gets one entry after TCRdb re-called the 5' RACE reads with MiXCR. The table includes under 80,000 distinct CDR3 sequences, roughly 10% detected once. This rearrangement joins TRBV13 to TRBJ1-6; D perhaps matches TRBD1 (6 bases). This TCR came from an adult who was a healthcare worker with PCR-confirmed SARS-CoV-2 infection or an uninfected control (not recorded which). Input material: whole blood. The CDR3 loop reads CASSYRASGNSPLHF. The CDR3 DNA sequence: TGTGCCAGCAGCTACAGGGCCTCCGGAAACTCACCCCTCCACTTT.